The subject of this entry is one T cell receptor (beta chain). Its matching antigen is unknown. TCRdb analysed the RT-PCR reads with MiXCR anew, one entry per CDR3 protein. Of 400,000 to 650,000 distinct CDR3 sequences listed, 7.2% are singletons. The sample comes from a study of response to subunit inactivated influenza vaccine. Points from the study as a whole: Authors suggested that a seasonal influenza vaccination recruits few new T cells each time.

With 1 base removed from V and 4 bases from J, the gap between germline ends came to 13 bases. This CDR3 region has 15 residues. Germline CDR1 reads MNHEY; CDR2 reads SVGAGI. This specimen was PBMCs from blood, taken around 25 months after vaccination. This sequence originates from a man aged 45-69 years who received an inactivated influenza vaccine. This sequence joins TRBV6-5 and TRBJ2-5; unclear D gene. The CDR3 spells CASSYLSGSVETQYF. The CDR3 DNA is TGTGCCAGCAGTTACTTGTCTGGGTCCGTAGAGACCCAGTACTTC.